This T cell receptor (beta chain) was retrieved from a study of blood T cell repertoires in COVID-19. In germline, CDR1 is MGHRA, CDR2 YSYEKL. The CDR3 spans 14 residues. V was pared by 6 bases and J by 8 bases, with 8 bases of the junction left unmatched. Measured with immunoSEQ multiplex PCR; TCRdb has only the in-frame clones, and not every one. The top ten clones hold over 1.1% of a sample with 400,000 to 500,000 clones, around 86% of them seen once. The sequencing sample was made of peripheral blood. This sequence was found in a young woman with active or convalescent COVID-19. The chain links TRBV4-1 to TRBJ1-2; 11 nucleotides match TRBD1. In nucleotides, the CDR3 is TGCGCCAGCAGACGGACAGGGGGCAAACAGGGCTACACCTTC. This encodes CASRRTGGKQGYTF.